This is a list of T cell receptor beta chains from one sample in a study of blood T cell repertoires in COVID-19. The protocol was immunoSEQ multiplex PCR, while the TCRdb copy is restricted to in-frame clones and leaves out a portion. This sample yields roughly 60,000 clones, of which roughly 88% are seen a single time; roughly 10% belongs to the top ten. The sequencing sample was made of peripheral blood. These receptors were taken from a man younger than 40 with COVID-19, enrolled during active disease. CDR3s include the opening cysteine and the closing phenylalanine or tryptophan.

j_call v_call cdr3_aa
TRBJ2-3 TRBV7-9 CASSLGTSGTTDTQYF
TRBJ1-2 TRBV27 CASSFQANYGYTF
TRBJ2-3 TRBV30 CAWSDKGRGRGTDTQYF
TRBJ1-5 TRBV30 CALSQGSSNQPQHF
TRBJ2-5 TRBV29-1 CSAATRRTRTGGGETQYF
TRBJ2-7 TRBV6-5 CASSLLAGAGEQYF
TRBJ1-2 TRBV7-9 CASSNLGGPTNYGYTF
TRBJ1-6 TRBV6-5 CASNRDRGGNSPLHF
TRBJ1-3 TRBV30 CAWTNSGNTIYF
TRBJ2-4 TRBV5-4 CASSFRQGGDIQYF
TRBJ2-5 TRBV19 CASSGQPLETQYF
TRBJ1-1 TRBV25-1 CASSPTGYTEAFF
TRBJ2-3 TRBV6-2/TRBV6-3 CASSYSWTGGGTDTQYF
TRBJ2-2 TRBV5-1 CASSLGSTGELFF
TRBJ1-2 TRBV7-2 CASSFRDREGGYTF
TRBJ1-4 TRBV9 CASSVSPDRGEKLFF
TRBJ1-2 TRBV7-2 CASSLGQGEFGYTF
TRBJ2-7 TRBV3-1/TRBV3-2 CASSQGLAGGEQYF
TRBJ1-1 TRBV6-2/TRBV6-3 CASSLIMNTEAFF
TRBJ2-7 TRBV6-5 CASTAGAYEQYF
TRBJ1-1 TRBV20-1 CSYFQNTEAFF
TRBJ1-1 TRBV4-3 CASSQDLRHMNTEAFF
TRBJ1-4 TRBV19 CASSWTGGNEKLFF
TRBJ2-1 TRBV2 CASRAGTSSYNEQFF
TRBJ2-6 TRBV10-1 CASGREFLTGANVLTF
TRBJ2-2 TRBV2 CASSLDRVDTGELFF
TRBJ2-7 TRBV5-1 CASSLGTGNYYEQYF
TRBJ1-3 TRBV9 CASSLSTGTGNTIYF
TRBJ2-3 TRBV5-1 CASSLPEGLPSGTDTQYF
TRBJ2-3 TRBV11-2 CASSLVGGTQYF
TRBJ2-6 TRBV18 CASSLFRTGDTPGANVLTF
TRBJ2-7 TRBV10-3 CAIRPQTVGLEQYF
TRBJ1-2 TRBV12-5 CASGLGDPPGGYGYTF
TRBJ1-2 TRBV3-1/TRBV3-2 CASSEGGQGRFHYGYTF
TRBJ2-3 TRBV9 CASSAQGTQYF
TRBJ1-2 TRBV19 CASTDRDYGYTF
TRBJ2-3 TRBV6-2/TRBV6-3 CASSLAGGTDTQYF
TRBJ2-7 TRBV5-6 CASSLTRTGLAGNEQYF
TRBJ1-4 TRBV30 CAWSDRQTTNEKLFF
TRBJ1-2 TRBV7-2 CALGAGQGYGYTF
TRBJ1-2 TRBV10-1 CASSDYDRGGGYTF
TRBJ1-3 TRBV30 CAWSRKPGQGSTIYF
TRBJ1-4 TRBV7-9 CASSDGQGSEKLFF
TRBJ2-3 TRBV5-8 CASSFSWRLTDTDTQYF
TRBJ1-1 TRBV5-1 CASSLGRGQDTEAFF
TRBJ1-3 TRBV9 CASSDHRVIRSGNTIYF
TRBJ2-2 TRBV7-2 CASSLRPGTGLTGELFF
TRBJ1-4 TRBV25-1 CASSELGAQEKLFF
TRBJ2-3 TRBV7-9 CASSLGGGTQYF
TRBJ2-4 TRBV6-5 CASSPPGGLWGIQYF
TRBJ1-1 TRBV9 CASSLGQKNTEAFF
TRBJ1-1 TRBV12-3/TRBV12-4 CASSFSTRTEAFF
TRBJ2-3 TRBV9 CASSLRLAGATDTQYF
TRBJ2-7 TRBV4-3 CASSQDTTGGFYEQYF
TRBJ2-7 TRBV7-8 CASSFRGTSGAAAYEQYF
TRBJ1-1 TRBV7-9 CASSSKPGRRDPWAFF
TRBJ1-2 TRBV15 CATSSDRLGRGYTF
TRBJ2-7 TRBV9 CASSQAGQGLEQYF
TRBJ2-7 TRBV18 CASSSRDRETRGQYF